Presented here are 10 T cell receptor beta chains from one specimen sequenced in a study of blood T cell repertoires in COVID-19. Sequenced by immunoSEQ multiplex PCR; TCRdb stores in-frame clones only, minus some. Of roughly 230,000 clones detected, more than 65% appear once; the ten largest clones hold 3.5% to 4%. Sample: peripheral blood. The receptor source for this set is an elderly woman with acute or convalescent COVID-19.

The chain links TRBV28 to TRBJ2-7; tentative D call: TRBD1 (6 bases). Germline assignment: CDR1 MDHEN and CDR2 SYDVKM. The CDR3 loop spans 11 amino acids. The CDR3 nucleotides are TGTGTTGCAGGGGATCGGTACGAGCAGTACTTC. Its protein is CVAGDRYEQYF. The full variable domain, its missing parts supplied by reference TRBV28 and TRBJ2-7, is DVKVTQSSRYLVKRTGEKVFLECVQDMDHENMFWYRQDPGLGLRLIYFSYDVKMKEKGDIPEGYSVSREKKERFSLILESASTNQTSMYLCVAGDRYEQYFGPGTRLTVT.

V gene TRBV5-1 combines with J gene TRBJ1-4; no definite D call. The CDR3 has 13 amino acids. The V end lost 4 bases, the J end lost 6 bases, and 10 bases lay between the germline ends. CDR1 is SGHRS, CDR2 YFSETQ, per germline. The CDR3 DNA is TGCGCCAGCAGCCATACCCAGGATGAAAAACTGTTTTTT. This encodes CASSHTQDEKLFF.

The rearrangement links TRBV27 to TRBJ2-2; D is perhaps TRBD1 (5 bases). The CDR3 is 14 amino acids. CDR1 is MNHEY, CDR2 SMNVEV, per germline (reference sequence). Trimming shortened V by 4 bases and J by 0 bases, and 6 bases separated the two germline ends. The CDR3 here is CASSSRANTGELFF. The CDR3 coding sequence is TGTGCCAGCAGTTCCAGGGCGAACACCGGGGAGCTGTTTTTT.

The CDR3 spells CASSYGGIYNSPLHF. The CDR3 DNA follows: TGTGCCAGCAGTTACGGGGGAATCTATAATTCACCCCTCCACTTT. The chain links TRBV2 to TRBJ1-6; D perhaps matches TRBD1 (5 bases). Germline-derived CDR1 and CDR2 are SNHLY and FYNNEI. The V end was cut by 5 bases, the J end by 3 bases, with 11 bases between. This CDR3 has 15 residues.

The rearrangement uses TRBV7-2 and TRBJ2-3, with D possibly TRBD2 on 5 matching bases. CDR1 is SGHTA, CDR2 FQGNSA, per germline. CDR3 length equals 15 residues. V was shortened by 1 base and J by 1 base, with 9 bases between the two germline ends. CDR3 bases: TGTGCCAGCAGCTTAGGTCTAGCCCGCACAGATACGCAGTATTTT. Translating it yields CASSLGLARTDTQYF.

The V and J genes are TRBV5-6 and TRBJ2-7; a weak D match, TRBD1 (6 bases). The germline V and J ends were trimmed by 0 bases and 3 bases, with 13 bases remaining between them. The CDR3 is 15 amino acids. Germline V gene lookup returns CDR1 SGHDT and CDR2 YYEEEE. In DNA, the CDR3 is TGTGCCAGCAGCTTGGTACCAGGGGCCTACTACGAGCAGTACTTC. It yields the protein CASSLVPGAYYEQYF.

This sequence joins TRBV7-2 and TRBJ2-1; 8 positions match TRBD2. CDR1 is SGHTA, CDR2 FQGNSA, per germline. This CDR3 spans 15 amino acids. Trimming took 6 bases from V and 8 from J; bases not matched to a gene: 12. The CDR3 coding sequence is TGTGCCAGCAGTACCGGGGGGGCCAGATCCTATGAGCAGTTCTTC. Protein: CASSTGGARSYEQFF.

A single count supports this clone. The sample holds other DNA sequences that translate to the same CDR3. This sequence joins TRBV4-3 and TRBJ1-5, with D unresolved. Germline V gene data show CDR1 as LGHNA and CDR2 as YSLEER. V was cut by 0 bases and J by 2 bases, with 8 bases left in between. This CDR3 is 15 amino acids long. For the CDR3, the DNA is TGCGCCAGCAGCCAAGATCCCGGAGGCAATCAGCCCCAGCATTTT. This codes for CASSQDPGGNQPQHF.

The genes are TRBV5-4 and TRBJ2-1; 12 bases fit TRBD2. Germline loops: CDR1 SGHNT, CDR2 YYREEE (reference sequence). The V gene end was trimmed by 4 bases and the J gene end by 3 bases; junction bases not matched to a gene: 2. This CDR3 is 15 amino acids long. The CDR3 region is CASSRTSGDYNEQFF. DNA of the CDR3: TGTGCCAGCAGCCGGACTAGCGGGGACTACAATGAGCAGTTCTTC.

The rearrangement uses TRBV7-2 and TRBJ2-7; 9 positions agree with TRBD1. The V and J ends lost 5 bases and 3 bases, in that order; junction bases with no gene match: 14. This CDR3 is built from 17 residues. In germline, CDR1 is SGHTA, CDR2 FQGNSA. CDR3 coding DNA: TGTGCCAGCAGCACTCTCCTCCCGGGACAGGGAGACTACGAGCAGTACTTC. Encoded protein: CASSTLLPGQGDYEQYF. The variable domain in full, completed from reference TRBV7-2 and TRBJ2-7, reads GAGVSQSPSNKVTEKGKDVELRCDPISGHTALYWYRQSLGQGLEFLIYFQGNSAPDKSGLPSDRFSAERTGGSVSTLTIQRTQQEDSAVYLCASSTLLPGQGDYEQYFGPGTRLTVT.